This T cell receptor (beta chain) was sequenced during a study of T cell responses to AZD1222 COVID-19 vaccine. For the study at large: Second-dose recipients at about 4 or about 12 weeks were treated as one pooled group.

Note on this clone: Its specificity is not known.

The CDR3 length is 13 residues. Germline CDR1 and CDR2: ENHRY and SYGVKD. V was cut by 2 bases and J by 7 bases, with 11 bases left in between. Using immunoSEQ multiplex PCR, the repertoire was profiled, and TCRdb retains in-frame clones only, with some absent. Altogether about 130,000 clones are present, approximately 85% being singletons, with the ten largest covering over 6.5%. Study-level results: Receipt of two AZD1222 doses was followed by a rise in Spike-specific TCR breadth and depth.

This receptor was identified in an adult in good health. Sample: peripheral blood, taken on day 0 of AZD1222 vaccination. J is TRBJ1-1 and V is TRBV10-3; D unresolved. CDR3 nucleotides: TGTGCCATCAGTGAGGCGAATCGCGGTGAAGCTTTCTTT. Translation gives CAISEANRGEAFF.